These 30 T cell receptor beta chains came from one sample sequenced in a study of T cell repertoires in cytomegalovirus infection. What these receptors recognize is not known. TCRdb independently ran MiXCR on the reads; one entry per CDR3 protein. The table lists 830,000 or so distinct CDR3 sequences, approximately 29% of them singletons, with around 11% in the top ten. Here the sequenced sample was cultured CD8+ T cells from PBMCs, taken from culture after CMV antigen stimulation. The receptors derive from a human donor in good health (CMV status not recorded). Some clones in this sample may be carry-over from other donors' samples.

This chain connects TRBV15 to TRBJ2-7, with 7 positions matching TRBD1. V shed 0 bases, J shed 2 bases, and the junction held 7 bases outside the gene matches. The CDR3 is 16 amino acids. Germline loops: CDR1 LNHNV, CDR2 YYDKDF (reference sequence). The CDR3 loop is CATSRDRGRKAYEQYF. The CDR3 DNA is TGTGCCACCAGCAGAGATAGGGGGCGGAAAGCCTACGAGCAGTACTTC.

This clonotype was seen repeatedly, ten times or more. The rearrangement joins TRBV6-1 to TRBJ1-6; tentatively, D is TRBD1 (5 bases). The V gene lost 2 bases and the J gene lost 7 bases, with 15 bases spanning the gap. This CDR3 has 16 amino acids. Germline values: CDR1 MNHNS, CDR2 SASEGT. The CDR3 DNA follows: TGTGCCAGCAGTGAATGGGGCAGTGCGGGAAATTCACCCCTCCACTTT. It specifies CASSEWGSAGNSPLHF.

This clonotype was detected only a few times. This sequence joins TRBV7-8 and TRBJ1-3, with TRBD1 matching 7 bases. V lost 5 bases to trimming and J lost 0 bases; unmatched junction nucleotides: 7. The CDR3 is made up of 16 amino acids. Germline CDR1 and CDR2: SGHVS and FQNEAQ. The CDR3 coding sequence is TGTGCCAGCAGCAAACAGGGGTTTTTCTCTGGAAACACCATATATTTT. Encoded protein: CASSKQGFFSGNTIYF. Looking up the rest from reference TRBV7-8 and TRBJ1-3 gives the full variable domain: GAGVSQSPRYKVAKRGQDVALRCDPISGHVSLFWYQQALGQGPEFLTYFQNEAQLDKSGLPSDRFFAERPEGSVSTLKIQRTQQEDSAVYLCASSKQGFFSGNTIYFGEGSWLTVV.

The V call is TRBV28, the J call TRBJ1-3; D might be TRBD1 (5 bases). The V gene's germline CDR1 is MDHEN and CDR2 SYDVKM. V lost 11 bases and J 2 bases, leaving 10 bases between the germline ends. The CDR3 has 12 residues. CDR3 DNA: TGTGCCTCAGGGAACCCTGGAAACACCATATATTTT. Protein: CASGNPGNTIYF. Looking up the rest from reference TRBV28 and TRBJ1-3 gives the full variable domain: DVKVTQSSRYLVKRTGEKVFLECVQDMDHENMFWYRQDPGLGLRLIYFSYDVKMKEKGDIPEGYSVSREKKERFSLILESASTNQTSMYLCASGNPGNTIYFGEGSWLTVV.

CDR3 in amino acids: CASGSYDPYGYTF. CDR3 nucleotides: TGTGCCAGCGGCTCTTACGACCCCTATGGCTACACCTTC. V usage is TRBV7-2 and J usage is TRBJ1-2; D is undetermined. Germline V gene data show CDR1 as SGHTA and CDR2 as FQGNSA. The length of the CDR3 is 13 residues. The V and J ends lost 8 bases and 4 bases respectively, with 14 bases between them.

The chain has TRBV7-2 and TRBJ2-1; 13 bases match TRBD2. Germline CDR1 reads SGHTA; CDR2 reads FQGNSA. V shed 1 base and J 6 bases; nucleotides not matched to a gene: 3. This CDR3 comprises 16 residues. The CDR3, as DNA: TGTGCCAGCAGCTTAGAACTAGCGGGGGGGATCAATGAGCAGTTCTTC. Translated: CASSLELAGGINEQFF.

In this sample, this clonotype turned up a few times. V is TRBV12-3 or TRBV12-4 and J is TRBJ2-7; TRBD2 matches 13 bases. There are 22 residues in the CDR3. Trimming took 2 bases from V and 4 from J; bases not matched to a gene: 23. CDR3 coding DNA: TGTGCCAGCAGTTTATCCGGATCTAGACTAGCGGGGGGTTCGTCTCTCGGTTACGAGCAGTACTTC. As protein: CASSLSGSRLAGGSSLGYEQYF.

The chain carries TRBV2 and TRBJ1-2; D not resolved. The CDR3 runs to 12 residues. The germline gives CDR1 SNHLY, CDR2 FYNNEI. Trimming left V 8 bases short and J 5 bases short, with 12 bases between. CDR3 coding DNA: TGTGCCAGCCTTACCGCGATTTATGGCTACACCTTC. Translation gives CASLTAIYGYTF. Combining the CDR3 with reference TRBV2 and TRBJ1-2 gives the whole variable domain EPEVTQTPSHQVTQMGQEVILRCVPISNHLYFYWYRQILGQKVEFLVSFYNNEISEKSEIFDDQFSVERPDGSNFTLKIRSTKLEDSAMYFCASLTAIYGYTFGSGTRLTVV.

The CDR3 DNA reads as TGTGCCAGTAGAGGGGTCAGGTTATCGAACACTGAAGCTTTCTTT. It codes for CASRGVRLSNTEAFF. The chain employs TRBV19 and TRBJ1-1, with a possible D match to TRBD1 (5 bases). The CDR3 totals 15 residues. Germline V gene data show CDR1 as LNHDA and CDR2 as SQIVND (reference sequence). V lost 6 bases to trimming and J lost 1 base, with 15 bases between them.

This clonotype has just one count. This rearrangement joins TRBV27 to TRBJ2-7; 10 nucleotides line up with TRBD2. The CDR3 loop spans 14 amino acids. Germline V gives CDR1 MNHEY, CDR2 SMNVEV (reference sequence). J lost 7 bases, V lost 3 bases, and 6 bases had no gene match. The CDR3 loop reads CASSLLAGVEEQYV. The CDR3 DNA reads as TGTGCCAGCAGTTTGCTAGCGGGGGTAGAAGAGCAGTACGTC.

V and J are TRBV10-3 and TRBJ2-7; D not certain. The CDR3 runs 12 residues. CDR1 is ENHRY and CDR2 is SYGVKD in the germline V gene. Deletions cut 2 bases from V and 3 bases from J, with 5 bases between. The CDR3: CAISEGYYEQYF. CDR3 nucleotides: TGTGCCATCAGTGAGGGGTACTACGAGCAGTACTTC.

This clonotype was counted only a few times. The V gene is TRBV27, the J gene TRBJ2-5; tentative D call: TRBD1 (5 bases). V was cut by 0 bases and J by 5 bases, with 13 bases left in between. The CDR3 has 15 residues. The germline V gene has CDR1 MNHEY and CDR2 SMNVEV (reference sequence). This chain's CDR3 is CASSLSTVRSETQYF. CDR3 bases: TGTGCCAGCAGTTTATCGACAGTGAGATCGGAGACCCAGTACTTC.

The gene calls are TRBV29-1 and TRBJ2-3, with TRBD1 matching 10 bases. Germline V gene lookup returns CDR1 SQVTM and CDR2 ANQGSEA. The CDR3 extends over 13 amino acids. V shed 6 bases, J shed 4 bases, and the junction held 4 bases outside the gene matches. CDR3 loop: CSVPGQGSDTQYF. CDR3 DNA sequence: TGCAGCGTCCCGGGACAGGGGTCAGATACGCAGTATTTT.

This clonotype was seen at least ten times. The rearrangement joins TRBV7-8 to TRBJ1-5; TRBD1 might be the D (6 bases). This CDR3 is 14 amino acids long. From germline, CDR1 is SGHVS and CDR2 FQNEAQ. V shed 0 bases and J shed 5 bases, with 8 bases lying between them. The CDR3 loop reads CASSLADRYQPQHF. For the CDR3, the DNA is TGTGCCAGCAGCTTAGCGGACAGATATCAGCCCCAGCATTTT.

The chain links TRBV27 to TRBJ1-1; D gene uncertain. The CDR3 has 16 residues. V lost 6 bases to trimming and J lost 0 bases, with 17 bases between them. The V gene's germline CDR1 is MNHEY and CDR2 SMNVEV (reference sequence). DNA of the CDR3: TGTGCCAGCAGGATCACACCGGTACGCATGAACACTGAAGCTTTCTTT. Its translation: CASRITPVRMNTEAFF.

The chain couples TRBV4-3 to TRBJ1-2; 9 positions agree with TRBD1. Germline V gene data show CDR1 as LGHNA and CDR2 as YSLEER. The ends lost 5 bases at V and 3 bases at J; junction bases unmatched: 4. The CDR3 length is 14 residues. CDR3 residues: CASSVTGGDYGYTF. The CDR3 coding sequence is TGCGCCAGCAGCGTCACAGGGGGCGACTATGGCTACACCTTC.

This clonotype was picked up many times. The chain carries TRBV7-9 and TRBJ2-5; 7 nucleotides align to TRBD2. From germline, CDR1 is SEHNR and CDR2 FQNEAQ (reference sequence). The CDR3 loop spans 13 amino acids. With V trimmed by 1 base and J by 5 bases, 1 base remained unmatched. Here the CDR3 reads CASSLGGGETQYF. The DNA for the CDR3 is TGTGCCAGCAGCTTAGGGGGAGGGGAGACCCAGTACTTC.

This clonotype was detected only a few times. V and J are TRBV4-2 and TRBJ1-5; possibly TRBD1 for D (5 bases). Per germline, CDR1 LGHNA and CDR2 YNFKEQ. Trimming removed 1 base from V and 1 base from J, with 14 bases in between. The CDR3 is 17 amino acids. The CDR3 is CASSQVGRGRSNQPQHF. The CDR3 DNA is TGTGCCAGCAGCCAAGTCGGCCGGGGGAGAAGCAATCAGCCCCAGCATTTT.

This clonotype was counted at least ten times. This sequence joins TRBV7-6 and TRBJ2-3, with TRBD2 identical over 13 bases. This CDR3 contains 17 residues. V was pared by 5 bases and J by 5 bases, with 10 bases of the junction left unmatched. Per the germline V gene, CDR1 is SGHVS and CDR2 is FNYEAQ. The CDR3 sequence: CASSPRTSGGAIDTQYF. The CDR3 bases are TGTGCCAGCAGCCCCCGAACTAGCGGGGGGGCAATAGATACGCAGTATTTT.

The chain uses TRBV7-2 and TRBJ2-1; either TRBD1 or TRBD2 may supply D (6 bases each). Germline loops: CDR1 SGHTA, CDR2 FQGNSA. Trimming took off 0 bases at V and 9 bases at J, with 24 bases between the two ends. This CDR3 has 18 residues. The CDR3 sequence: CASSLAVAKWGAGSEQFF. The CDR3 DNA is TGTGCCAGCAGCTTAGCAGTGGCCAAGTGGGGGGCCGGGAGTGAGCAGTTCTTC.

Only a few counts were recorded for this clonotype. The CDR3 is CASSSGGAGYEQYF. The CDR3 nucleotides read TGTGCCAGTAGCTCCGGGGGGGCAGGCTATGAGCAGTACTTC. This chain links TRBV19 with TRBJ2-7; 8 positions match TRBD2. The CDR3 is 14 residues long. V shed 6 bases, J shed 7 bases, and the junction held 11 bases outside the gene matches. Germline CDR1 is LNHDA and CDR2 is SQIVND (reference sequence).

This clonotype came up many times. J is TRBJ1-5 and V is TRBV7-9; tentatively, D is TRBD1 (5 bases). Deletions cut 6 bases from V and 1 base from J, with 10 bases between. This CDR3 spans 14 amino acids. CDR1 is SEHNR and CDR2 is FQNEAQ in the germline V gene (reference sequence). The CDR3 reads CASREQGSNQPQHF. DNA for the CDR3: TGTGCCAGCAGGGAGCAGGGAAGCAATCAGCCCCAGCATTTT.

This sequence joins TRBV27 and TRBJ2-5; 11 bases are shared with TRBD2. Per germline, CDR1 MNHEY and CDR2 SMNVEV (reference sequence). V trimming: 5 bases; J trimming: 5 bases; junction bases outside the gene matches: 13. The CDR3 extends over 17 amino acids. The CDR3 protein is CASSRLMDSGGVETQYF. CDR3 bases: TGTGCCAGCAGTCGTCTGATGGATAGCGGGGGGGTGGAGACCCAGTACTTC.

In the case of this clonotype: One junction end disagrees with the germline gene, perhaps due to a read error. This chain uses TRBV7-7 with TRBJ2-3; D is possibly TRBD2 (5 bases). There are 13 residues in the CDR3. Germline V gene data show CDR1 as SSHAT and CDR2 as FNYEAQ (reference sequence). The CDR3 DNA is TGTGCTAGCAGCGTTAGCGGCACAGATACGCAGTATTTT. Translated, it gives CASSVSGTDTQYF.

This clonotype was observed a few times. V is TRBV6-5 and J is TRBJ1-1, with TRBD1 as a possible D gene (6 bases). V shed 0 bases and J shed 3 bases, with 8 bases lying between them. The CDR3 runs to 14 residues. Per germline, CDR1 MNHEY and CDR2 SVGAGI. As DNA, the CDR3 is TGTGCCAGCAGTTACTCCAGGGGTTACACTGAAGCTTTCTTT. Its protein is CASSYSRGYTEAFF.

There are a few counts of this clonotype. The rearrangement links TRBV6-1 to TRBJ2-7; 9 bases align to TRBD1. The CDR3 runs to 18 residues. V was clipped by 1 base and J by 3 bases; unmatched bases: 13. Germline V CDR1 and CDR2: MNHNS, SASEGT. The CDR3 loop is CASSEGARAWDRDYEQYV. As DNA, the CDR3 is TGTGCCAGCAGTGAAGGAGCAAGGGCGTGGGACAGGGACTACGAGCAGTACGTC.

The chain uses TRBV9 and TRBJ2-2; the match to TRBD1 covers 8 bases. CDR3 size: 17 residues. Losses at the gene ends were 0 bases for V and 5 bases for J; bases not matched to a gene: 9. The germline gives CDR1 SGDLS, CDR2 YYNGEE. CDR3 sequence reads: CASSVASGRGLTGELFF. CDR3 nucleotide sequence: TGTGCCAGCAGCGTAGCTTCAGGCAGGGGGCTTACCGGGGAGCTGTTTTTT.

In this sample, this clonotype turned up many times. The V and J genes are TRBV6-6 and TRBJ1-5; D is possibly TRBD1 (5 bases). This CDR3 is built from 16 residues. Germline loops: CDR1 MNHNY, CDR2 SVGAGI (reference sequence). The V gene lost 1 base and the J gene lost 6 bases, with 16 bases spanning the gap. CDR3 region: CASSYYNPRGPQPQHF. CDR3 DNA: TGTGCCAGCAGTTACTATAATCCGAGGGGCCCTCAGCCCCAGCATTTT.

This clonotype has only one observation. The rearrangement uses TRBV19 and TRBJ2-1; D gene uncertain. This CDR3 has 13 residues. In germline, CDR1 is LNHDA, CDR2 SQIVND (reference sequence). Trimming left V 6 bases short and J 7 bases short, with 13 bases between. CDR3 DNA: TGTGCCAGTAGCACCGGTTTCCGGAATGAGCAGTTCTTC. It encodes CASSTGFRNEQFF.

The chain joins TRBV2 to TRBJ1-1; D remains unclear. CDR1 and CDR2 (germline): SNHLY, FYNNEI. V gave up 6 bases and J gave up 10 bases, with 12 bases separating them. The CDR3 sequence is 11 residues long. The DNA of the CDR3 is TGTGCCAGCAGGACGGGGAAGGGAGCTTTCTTT. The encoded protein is CASRTGKGAFF.